This T cell receptor (beta chain) came from a study of beta chain features in type 1 diabetes. TCRB transcripts that were expressed got sequenced, as all of the isolated RNA had been reverse transcribed. Clones were read by immunoSEQ multiplex PCR, and TCRdb kept only the in-frame ones, dropping some. The data contain roughly 400,000 clones, roughly 9.8% of them singletons. Study-level results: Patients with Type 1 diabetes showed moderately but significantly shorter TCRB CDR3s in all four CD4+ subsets. PCR may have favored shorter templates equally in patients and controls.

This clone was picked up many times. Antigen specificity is unknown. V dropped 5 bases and J dropped 0; count of bases not matched to a gene: 1. Germline lookup yields CDR1 ENHRY and CDR2 SYGVKD. CDR3 length: 15 amino acids. One heparinised draw of blood, averaging roughly 0.12 L, came from each donor. Sorted populations were all over 95% pure. The chain has TRBV10-3 and TRBJ2-3; 11 nucleotides agree with TRBD2. Sequencing was performed on central memory CD4+ T cells from blood. The origin of this receptor is a young man with type 1 diabetes. The CDR3 DNA reads as TGTGCCATCAGTACTAGCGGGGGCAGCACAGATACGCAGTATTTT. Residues: CAISTSGGSTDTQYF.